The present T cell receptor beta chain was sequenced within a study of read filtering for tumor transcriptome and immune sequencing. Findings and caveats of the study: IR-seq captured clonotypes deeper and more reliably than RNA-seq.

With regard to this clonotype: What it recognizes is unknown.

The CDR3 is 11 residues long. V lost 7 bases and J lost 6, with 9 bases in between. CDR1 and CDR2 (germline): SQVTM, ANQGSEA. The library was built from 400 ng RNA with molecular barcoded adaptors for alpha/delta and beta/gamma chains. TCRdb processed the reads anew with MiXCR; each CDR3 protein has one entry. The sample lists 75,000 to 95,000 distinct CDR3 sequences; about a fifth were seen once. This TCR came from a donor at least 40 years old with multiple myeloma. The specimen sequenced was a population of CD138-negative cells sorted from bone marrow. This chain uses TRBV29-1 with TRBJ2-2; D possibly uses TRBD1 or TRBD2 (5 bases each). The CDR3 protein is CSGGVSGELFF. The CDR3, as DNA: TGCAGCGGAGGGGTTTCCGGGGAGCTGTTTTTT.